This TCR beta chain was found in a study of human T cells and chemical hapten exposure. Across the study: Patch testing was performed with 0.01% DPC on the upper back, with reading at 6 days. The study enrolled mostly female patients with alopecia areata, totalis or universalis.

Time point in this sample: pre-sensitization, week 0. Treatment given: therapeutic diphenylcyclopropenone sensitization with weekly scalp DPC. Alopecia patients between 18 and 70 years old and suitable for DPC were used as donors. Findings and caveats of the study: Donor immune responses may differ from healthy people's, since all donors had alopecia.

Germline values: CDR1 SSHAT, CDR2 FNYEAQ (reference sequence). The germline V and J ends were trimmed by 1 base and 7 bases, with 8 bases remaining between them. This CDR3 is 13 amino acids long. A remark on this clonotype: Its antigen is unknown.

TCRdb re-called the RACE reads through MiXCR, storing one row per CDR3 protein. The sample includes about 70,000 distinct CDR3 sequences, about 10% of them seen just once. The chain combines TRBV7-7 with TRBJ1-5, with D tentatively TRBD1 (5 bases). This receptor was taken from a woman aged 45-65 years with alopecia areata. Some clones in this sample may be carry-over from other donors' samples. This material consisted of whole blood, taken in connection with sensitization to the hapten diphenylcyclopropenone (DPC). For the CDR3, the DNA is TGTGCCAGCAGCTTAGTTGAGGGGCAGCCCCAGCATTTT. The encoded protein is CASSLVEGQPQHF. Together with reference TRBV7-7 and TRBJ1-5, the CDR3 gives the full variable domain: GAGVSQSPRYKVTKRGQDVTLRCDPISSHATLYWYQQALGQGPEFLTYFNYEAQPDKSGLPSDRFSAERPEGSISTLTIQRTEQRDSAMYRCASSLVEGQPQHFGDGTRLSIL.